Listed here are 5 T cell receptor beta chains from one sample, sequenced in a study of CD8 T cells in Susac syndrome. The RNA, about 0.5 to 1 ug, was put through reverse transcription using random hexamers. TCRdb ran MiXCR on the immunoSEQ multiplex PCR reads and lists one entry per CDR3 protein. Among under 200,000 distinct CDR3 sequences listed, more than 85% were seen once. The sample was CD4+ T cells from PBMCs. All receptors derive from a human donor with Susac syndrome.

V usage is TRBV19 and J usage is TRBJ1-6; D is unresolved. Germline loops: CDR1 LNHDA, CDR2 SQIVND (reference sequence). CDR3 size: 16 residues. Trimming took 6 bases from V and 8 from J, leaving 20 bases between them. The CDR3 is CASRNGSLTSYSPLHF. The CDR3 DNA reads TGTGCCAGTAGAAACGGCAGCCTAACCTCTTATTCACCCCTCCACTTT.

This rearrangement joins TRBV21-1 to TRBJ2-2; the table assigns TRBD2, which was not confirmed against the DNA. TRBV21-1 constitutes a pseudogene. The CDR3 is made up of 18 amino acids. CDR3 DNA sequence: TGTGCCAGCAGCAAGATAGCCGGGACTAGCGGTAATGTCGGGGAGCTGTTTTTT. Translating it yields CASSKIAGTSGNVGELFF.

The rearrangement links TRBV3-1 to TRBJ1-5; D not certain. This CDR3 is 15 amino acids long. Germline V CDR1 and CDR2: LGHDT, YNNKEL (reference sequence). The germline V and J ends were trimmed by 3 bases and 1 base, with 10 bases remaining between them. CDR3 amino acids: CASSQRGDSNQPQHF. CDR3 nucleotides: TGTGCCAGCAGCCAGAGAGGAGACAGCAATCAGCCCCAGCATTTT.

The V and J genes are TRBV4-2 and TRBJ1-1; 9 bases align to TRBD1. The CDR3 is made up of 16 amino acids. V lost 5 bases and J lost 0; bases outside the gene matches: 7. Germline values: CDR1 LGHNA, CDR2 YNFKEQ. The CDR3 region has the DNA TGTGCCAGCAGCGCCGGGACAGGGTCCATGAACACTGAAGCTTTCTTT. Translating gives CASSAGTGSMNTEAFF.

The V call is TRBV5-1, the J call TRBJ1-2; perhaps TRBD1 as D (5 bases). The germline V gene has CDR1 SGHRS and CDR2 YFSETQ. V was shortened by 7 bases and J by 4 bases, with 11 bases between the two germline ends. This CDR3 contains 12 residues. CDR3: CASGGEGYGYTF. The CDR3 region has the DNA TGCGCCAGCGGGGGAGAGGGCTATGGCTACACCTTC.